The 18 T cell receptor beta chains in this list originate from one sample, sequenced in a study of shared clonotypes between healthy human individuals (TCRdb year 2020). Library method: the immunoSEQ multiplex PCR assay. In TCRdb, the immuneACCESS table is reduced to in-frame sequences with V and J assigned. These tables do not hold every clone; where another copy was compared, an unresolved V gene accounts for under half, and the others remain unexplained. In this sample the table shows about 1,800,000 clones, over 85% of which occur a single time. Approximately 1% of the sample comes from the top ten. CD8 naive samples were CD45RO-negative cells positively selected for CCR7, giving a CD45RA+CCR7+ population that excluded TemRA cells. Material: naive CD8+ T cells sorted from blood. The cell subset or site label here, explained by the study, means: CD45RA+CCR7+. Receptor source: a man younger than 30 in good health.

About this clone itself: Other DNA sequences in this sample translate to the same CDR3. J is TRBJ2-7 and V is TRBV5-4; D not certain. This CDR3 contains 15 residues. CDR1 is SGHNT, CDR2 YYREEE, per germline (reference sequence). Trimming stripped 0 bases from V and 0 bases from J, with 10 bases between. The CDR3, as DNA: TGTGCCAGCAGCTTGGGTCAAGGATCCTCCTACGAGCAGTACTTC. Its protein is CASSLGQGSSYEQYF.

The chain employs TRBV29-1 and TRBJ1-1; D is uncertain. The CDR3 length is 12 residues. Germline CDR1 reads SQVTM; CDR2 reads ANQGSEA. V was shortened by 7 bases and J by 0 bases, with 9 bases between the two germline ends. The CDR3: CSDQTVNTEAFF. In nucleotides, the CDR3 is TGCAGCGATCAGACCGTGAACACTGAAGCTTTCTTT.

The chain links TRBV4-1 to TRBJ1-2, with D tentatively TRBD1 (5 bases). Trimming cost V 3 bases and J 8 bases, with 19 bases left between them. Germline V gene lookup returns CDR1 MGHRA and CDR2 YSYEKL. The CDR3 length is 15 residues. The CDR3: CASSQGSQVDMGYTF. The CDR3 coding sequence is TGCGCCAGCAGCCAGGGGTCACAGGTGGATATGGGCTACACCTTC.

J is TRBJ1-1 and V is TRBV28; no firm D call. Germline CDR1 MDHEN, CDR2 SYDVKM. This CDR3 comprises 14 residues. Trimming stripped 3 bases from V and 1 base from J, with 9 bases between. The DNA for the CDR3 is TGTGCCAGCAGTTTGCCGGGAGCGAACACTGAAGCTTTCTTT. Amino acid sequence: CASSLPGANTEAFF.

As to this clone: The sample holds other DNA sequences that translate to the same CDR3. This sequence joins TRBV30 and TRBJ2-2, with D perhaps matching TRBD2 (5 bases). CDR3 length: 13 residues. Looked up from germline, CDR1 is GTSNPN and CDR2 is SVGIG (reference sequence). Trimming removed 0 bases from V and 3 bases from J, with 5 bases in between. CDR3 DNA: TGTGCCTGGAGTGTCGGGGACACCGGGGAGCTGTTTTTT. Translating gives CAWSVGDTGELFF.

The V gene is TRBV27, the J gene TRBJ2-5, with D maybe TRBD1 (5 bases). Looked up from germline, CDR1 is MNHEY and CDR2 is SMNVEV (reference sequence). V lost 5 bases and J lost 1, with 14 bases in between. The CDR3 has 15 amino acids. CDR3 DNA: TGTGCCAGCAGTCCACTCACGACAGTCCAAGAGACCCAGTACTTC. Translated: CASSPLTTVQETQYF.

The V and J genes are TRBV5-6 and TRBJ2-7; 7 bases line up with TRBD1. V shed 0 bases, J shed 2 bases, and the junction held 11 bases outside the gene matches. The CDR3 is made up of 17 amino acids. From germline, CDR1 is SGHDT and CDR2 YYEEEE. This chain's CDR3 is CASSLADGQALPYEQYF. The DNA for the CDR3 is TGTGCCAGCAGCTTGGCAGACGGACAGGCGCTGCCCTACGAGCAGTACTTC.

The rearrangement joins TRBV19 to TRBJ1-1; D not resolved. This CDR3 is 12 amino acids long. Looked up from germline, CDR1 is LNHDA and CDR2 is SQIVND (reference sequence). V was cut by 6 bases and J by 5 bases, with 10 bases left in between. The CDR3 sequence: CASSPYGTEAFF. The CDR3 DNA is TGTGCCAGTAGCCCCTATGGTACTGAAGCTTTCTTT.

This rearrangement joins TRBV7-2 to TRBJ2-7; D remains ambiguous. The germline CDR1 and CDR2 sequences are SGHTA and FQGNSA. V was cut by 5 bases and J by 7 bases, with 15 bases left in between. The CDR3 has 13 residues. CDR3 region: CASSPDALGEQYF. CDR3 DNA: TGTGCCAGCAGCCCAGACGCCCTCGGGGAGCAGTACTTC.

This clone was picked up a small number of times. This sample also contains other DNA sequences that code for the same CDR3. The chain joins TRBV29-1 to TRBJ2-3; D is unresolved. The CDR3 covers 11 residues. V was shortened by 5 bases and J by 0 bases, with 3 bases between the two germline ends. Germline V gene lookup returns CDR1 SQVTM and CDR2 ANQGSEA. Here the CDR3 DNA reads TGCAGCGTTCCTAGCACAGATACGCAGTATTTT. Translating it yields CSVPSTDTQYF.

The genes are TRBV13 and TRBJ2-7; 8 bases are a match to TRBD1. Trimming took 1 base from V and 0 from J; bases not matched to a gene: 11. CDR1 is PRHDT, CDR2 FYEKMQ, per germline (reference sequence). The CDR3 loop spans 18 amino acids. The CDR3 here is CASSLAGTGSPSSYEQYF. The CDR3 nucleotides are TGTGCCAGCAGCTTAGCCGGGACAGGCTCCCCCAGCTCCTACGAGCAGTACTTC.

The rearrangement links TRBV5-4 to TRBJ1-2; 7 nucleotides agree with TRBD1. The J segment lost 2 bases and the V segment lost 3 bases, leaving 10 bases of the junction unmatched. This CDR3 is built from 16 residues. CDR1 and CDR2 from the germline V gene are SGHNT and YYREEE (reference sequence). The CDR3 loop reads CASSSYLQGENYGYTF. The CDR3 DNA is TGTGCCAGCAGCTCTTACCTCCAGGGGGAAAACTATGGCTACACCTTC.

The genes are TRBV10-3 and TRBJ2-7; 8 positions agree with TRBD2. The J segment lost 7 bases and the V segment lost 7 bases, leaving 15 bases of the junction unmatched. Germline V gene data show CDR1 as ENHRY and CDR2 as SYGVKD. CDR3 length: 15 amino acids. The CDR3 region is CAINSPGLAGLEQYF. The CDR3 DNA reads as TGTGCCATCAACTCCCCCGGGCTAGCGGGCCTGGAGCAGTACTTC.

Details on this clone: A read error may be the cause here, since a much bigger clone is one base away. This CDR3 is also generated by other DNA sequences in the sample. The chain links TRBV27 to TRBJ2-5; D is possibly TRBD2 (5 bases). This CDR3 region has 11 residues. Germline CDR1 is MNHEY and CDR2 is SMNVEV (reference sequence). V lost 6 bases and J 5 bases, leaving 7 bases between the germline ends. DNA for the CDR3: TGTGCCAGCAGCTCGGGGGAGACCCAGTACTTC. This sequence encodes CASSSGETQYF.

On this clone: Other DNA variants within this sample encode the same CDR3. The genes are TRBV6-5 and TRBJ1-2, with 7 positions matching TRBD1. CDR1 MNHEY and CDR2 SVGAGI come from the germline V gene. The CDR3 has 13 amino acids. Losses at the gene ends were 2 bases for V and 4 bases for J; bases not matched to a gene: 1. CDR3 sequence (DNA): TGTGCCAGCAGTTACGGGGACAGCTATGGCTACACCTTC. Amino acids: CASSYGDSYGYTF.

V and J are TRBV2 and TRBJ2-5; no clear D. The ends were cut back, 6 bases at V and 5 bases at J, with 13 bases in the middle. From germline, CDR1 is SNHLY and CDR2 FYNNEI. The CDR3 spans 13 residues. The CDR3 sequence: CASSPRPGETQYF. CDR3 sequence (DNA): TGTGCCAGCAGCCCTAGACCCGGGGAGACCCAGTACTTC.

V usage is TRBV27 and J usage is TRBJ1-4, with a weak D call TRBD1 (5 bases). This CDR3 contains 14 residues. Germline V gene data show CDR1 as MNHEY and CDR2 as SMNVEV (reference sequence). The V end was cut by 4 bases, the J end by 8 bases, with 14 bases between. DNA of the CDR3: TGTGCCAGCAGTTCTAGGGGTTCTTACGAAAAACTGTTTTTT. Its translation is CASSSRGSYEKLFF.

This chain links TRBV9 with TRBJ2-2; D unresolved. V was shortened by 4 bases and J by 2 bases, with 18 bases between the two germline ends. This CDR3 spans 17 amino acids. Germline V lookup: CDR1 SGDLS, CDR2 YYNGEE. The CDR3 DNA sequence: TGTGCCAGCAGCCGATGGGAACGGCTTCTAAACACCGGGGAGCTGTTTTTT. Translation: CASSRWERLLNTGELFF.